Reported below is one T cell receptor beta chain. According to the study, TCR beta libraries were built with iRepertoire HTBI primers and CDR3-region Arm-PCR. MiXCR was run by TCRdb on the multiplex PCR reads, yielding one entry per CDR3 protein. Among about 440,000 distinct CDR3 sequences listed, over 15% were seen once. The data belong to a study of regulatory T cells in long-lasting Graves disease. Time point reported: newly diagnosed GD, antithyroid drugs for less than 3 months. The TCR library was made from RNA that had been extracted from PBMCs in TRIzol. CDR1 is MDHEN, CDR2 SYDVKM, per germline. CDR3 length equals 18 residues. The V segment lost 2 bases and the J segment 0 bases; nucleotides outside the gene matches: 8. The same sample was also studied in work on T cells in Graves' hyperthyroidism and ophthalmopathy.

The chain has TRBV28 and TRBJ2-2; 8 bases fit TRBD2. This TCR derives from a woman under 30 with Graves disease. The sequencing here drew on peripheral blood mononuclear cells (PBMCs), taken at new diagnosis, from a patient treated with antithyroid drugs. In nucleotides, the CDR3 is TGTGCCAGCAGTTTAAGGGCCTTGGGACTAGCGAACACCGGGGAGCTGTTTTTT. Amino acid sequence: CASSLRALGLANTGELFF.